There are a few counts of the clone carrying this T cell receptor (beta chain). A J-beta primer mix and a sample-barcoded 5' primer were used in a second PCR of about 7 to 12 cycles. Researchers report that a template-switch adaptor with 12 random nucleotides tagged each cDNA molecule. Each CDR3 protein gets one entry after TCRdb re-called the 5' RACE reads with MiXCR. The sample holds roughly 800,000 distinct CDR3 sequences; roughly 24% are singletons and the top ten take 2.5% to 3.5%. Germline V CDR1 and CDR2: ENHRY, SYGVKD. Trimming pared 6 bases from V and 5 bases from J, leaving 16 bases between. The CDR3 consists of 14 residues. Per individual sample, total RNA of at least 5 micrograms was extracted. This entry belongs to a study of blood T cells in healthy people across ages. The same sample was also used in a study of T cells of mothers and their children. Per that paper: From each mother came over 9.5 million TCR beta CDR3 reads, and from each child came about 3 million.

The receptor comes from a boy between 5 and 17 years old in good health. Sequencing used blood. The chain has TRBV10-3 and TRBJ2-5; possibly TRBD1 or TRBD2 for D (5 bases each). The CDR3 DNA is TGTGCCATCAGGGACGGGGCTAGCAGTGAGACCCAGTACTTC. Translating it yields CAIRDGASSETQYF.